The rows below give T cell receptor beta chains drawn from one sample of a study of shared clonotypes between healthy human individuals. Profiling relied on immunoSEQ multiplex PCR, and the TCRdb table lists in-frame clones only, not all of them. The sample lists hundreds of thousands of clones; 73% were seen once. The sequencing input was memory CD4+ T cells sorted from blood. The origin of the receptors is a woman under 40 in good health. Each CDR3 is given with its conserved first and last residue. D genes are given only for firm matches. A row's size may be missing; if present it is once, few, many or a size class.

TRBJ1-1	TRBV2	few	-	TGTGCCAGCTCCTGGGGGGGCACGAAGAACACTGAAGCTTTCTTT	CASSWGGTKNTEAFF
TRBJ2-7	TRBV2	-	TRBD1	TGTGCCAGCAGCCCCCTGGGGACAGGGTACTACGAGCAGTACTTC	CASSPLGTGYYEQYF
TRBJ2-7	TRBV11-3	-	-	TGTGCCAGCAGCTTAGGCCTTTTCTACGAGCAGTACTTC	CASSLGLFYEQYF
TRBJ1-2	TRBV18	-	TRBD1	TGTGCCAGCTCACCAAACAGGGGGATAGACTACACCTTC	CASSPNRGIDYTF
TRBJ2-1	TRBV2	-	-	TGTGCCAGCAGTCGTGACAGGAGCTCCTACAATGAGCAGTTCTTC	CASSRDRSSYNEQFF
TRBJ1-2	TRBV11-2	-	-	TGTGCCAGCAGCTTAGGGGGTCTGGGAGGTTATGGCTACACCTTC	CASSLGGLGGYGYTF
TRBJ2-7	TRBV15	-	-	TGTGCCACCAGCAGAGATTTCTTCAGCCGGACCGAATATCACGAGCAGTACTTC	CATSRDFFSRTEYHEQYF
TRBJ2-2	TRBV7-3	-	-	TGTGCCAGCAGCCCCCGGGGACCCTACACCGGGGAGCTGTTTTTT	CASSPRGPYTGELFF
TRBJ1-4	TRBV19	once	-	TGTGCCAGTAGTGGGCCGGACCGAGCAGTTGAAAAACTGTTTTTT	CASSGPDRAVEKLFF
TRBJ2-1	TRBV4-1	-	-	TGCGCCAGCAGCCCACAACACAGGGATGAGCAGTTCTTC	CASSPQHRDEQFF
TRBJ2-7	TRBV11-2	many	-	TGTGCCAGCAGCTTAGCGGACAGAGAGCAGTACTTC	CASSLADREQYF
TRBJ2-4	TRBV28	-	TRBD2	TGTGCCAGCAGTCCCTTCGAGGGAGGGGACCCATCTTCCAAAAACATTCAGTACTTC	CASSPFEGGDPSSKNIQYF
TRBJ2-2	TRBV6-5	-	-	TGTGCCAGCAGTTACAGGGTCGACCCCACCGGGGAGCTGTTTTTT	CASSYRVDPTGELFF
TRBJ2-7	TRBV7-9	-	-	TGTGCCAGCAGCCCCCAACTCGGGGAGACGCAGTACTTC	CASSPQLGETQYF
TRBJ1-1	TRBV5-1	-	-	TGCGCCAGCAGAATCCGGGGGGTTAACACTGAAGCTTTCTTT	CASRIRGVNTEAFF
TRBJ1-2	TRBV2	-	-	TGTGCCAGCAGTGAGGAGGGCAGCAACTATGGCTACACCTTC	CASSEEGSNYGYTF
TRBJ2-5	TRBV20-1	few	-	TGCAGTGCCACCGTCGACACCCAGTACTTC	CSATVDTQYF
TRBJ2-7	TRBV6-1	-	-	TGTGCCAGCAGTGAATCTCCCTACGAGCAGTACTTC	CASSESPYEQYF
TRBJ2-7	TRBV7-8	many	TRBD2	TGTGCCAGCAGCGTCCAGGGACTAGCGTCCTACGAGCAGTACTTC	CASSVQGLASYEQYF
TRBJ2-7	TRBV28	-	-	TGTGCCAGCACTCCGGGACCCTGGGGCTACGAGCAGTACTTC	CASTPGPWGYEQYF
TRBJ2-7	TRBV19	-	TRBD1	TGTGCCAGTGCGGGACAGGCCTACGAGCAGTACTTC	CASAGQAYEQYF
TRBJ2-5	TRBV29-1	-	-	TGCAGCGCCAACGGGGACGAAGAGACCCAGTACTTC	CSANGDEETQYF
TRBJ2-1	TRBV5-4	-	-	TGTGCCAGCAGCTTGGGAGGGCGGAGCGACAATGAGCAGTTCTTC	CASSLGGRSDNEQFF
TRBJ2-7	TRBV5-1	-	TRBD1	TGCGCCAGCAGCTTGGGTGGACAGGGGTACGAGCAGTACTTC	CASSLGGQGYEQYF
TRBJ2-3	TRBV7-3	-	-	TGTGCCAGCAGCCCACAGCGAACAGATACGCAGTATTTT	CASSPQRTDTQYF
TRBJ2-3	TRBV29-1	-	-	TGCAGCGTTGAAGCCCGAGGGGGAAGCGCAGATACGCAGTATTTT	CSVEARGGSADTQYF
TRBJ1-1	TRBV28	-	-	TGTGCCAGCAGTTTTGATTGGAGGGGGGCCACTGAAGCTTTCTTT	CASSFDWRGATEAFF
TRBJ2-2	TRBV6-1	few	TRBD1	TGTGCCAGCAGTCAGGGGGCTGGGGAGCTGTTTTTT	CASSQGAGELFF
TRBJ1-5	TRBV28	few	-	TGTGCCAGCAGAGGAACTAGCAATCAGCCCCAGCATTTT	CASRGTSNQPQHF
TRBJ2-7	TRBV9	-	TRBD2	TGTGCCAGCAGCGTAGACGGCGGGAGGGCCAACGAGCAGTACTTC	CASSVDGGRANEQYF
TRBJ1-3	TRBV4-1	once	-	TGCGCCAGCAGCCAGGGAGTCCTTGGACTGTTCTCTGGAAACACCATATATTTT	CASSQGVLGLFSGNTIYF
TRBJ1-3	TRBV18	-	-	TGTGCCAGCTCACCAACAGGGAACTCTGGAAACACCATATATTTT	CASSPTGNSGNTIYF
TRBJ1-5	TRBV19	-	-	TGTGCCAGTAGTTGGGATGCTAGTTTATATAGCAATCAGCCCCAGCATTTT	CASSWDASLYSNQPQHF
TRBJ2-3	TRBV27	-	-	TGTGCCAGCAGTTTACCAGGCGGGGATACGCAGTATTTT	CASSLPGGDTQYF
TRBJ2-1	TRBV7-9	-	-	TGTGCCAGCAGCTTATTCCGAGCTAGGAATGAGCAGTTCTTC	CASSLFRARNEQFF
TRBJ2-5	TRBV19	many	-	TGTGCCAGTAGTATCGCGCTTCTACAAGAGACCCAGTACTTC	CASSIALLQETQYF
TRBJ1-2	TRBV7-3	-	-	TGTGCCAGCAGCAAAGGGCACAGGAATGGCTACACCTTC	CASSKGHRNGYTF
TRBJ2-7	TRBV28	once	TRBD1	TGTGCCAGCAGACTACAGGGGCGCGAGCAGTACTTC	CASRLQGREQYF
TRBJ2-7	TRBV14	-	TRBD1	TGTGCCAGCAGCTGGACAGGGTTGTCCGAGCAGTACTTC	CASSWTGLSEQYF